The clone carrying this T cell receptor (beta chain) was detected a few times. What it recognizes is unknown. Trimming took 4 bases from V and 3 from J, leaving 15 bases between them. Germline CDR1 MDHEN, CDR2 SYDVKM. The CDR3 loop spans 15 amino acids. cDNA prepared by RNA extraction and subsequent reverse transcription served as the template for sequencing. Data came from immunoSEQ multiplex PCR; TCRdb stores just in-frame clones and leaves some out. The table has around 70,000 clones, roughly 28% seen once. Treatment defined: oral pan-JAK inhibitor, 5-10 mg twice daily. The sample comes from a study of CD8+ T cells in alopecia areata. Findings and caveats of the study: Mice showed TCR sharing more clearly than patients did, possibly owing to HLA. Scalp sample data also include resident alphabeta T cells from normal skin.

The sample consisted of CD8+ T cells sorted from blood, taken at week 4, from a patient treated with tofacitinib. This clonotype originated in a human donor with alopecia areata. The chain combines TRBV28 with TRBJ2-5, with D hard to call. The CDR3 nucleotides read TGTGCCAGCAGTTCCCCCCGACGCCAGAAAGAGACCCAGTACTTC. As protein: CASSSPRRQKETQYF.